A single sample is the source of the 21 T cell receptor beta chains below, sequenced in a study of blood T cell repertoires in COVID-19. Produced via immunoSEQ multiplex PCR; TCRdb's table is partial and in-frame only. The sample includes 200,000 to 300,000 clones, over 75% of them seen just once. Sequenced material: peripheral blood. The receptors derive from a man younger than 45 who had recovered from COVID-19.

Turning to this clone: At one end, the junction sequence differs from germline, possibly due to a read error. The chain uses TRBV3-1 (or the pseudogene TRBV3-2) and TRBJ2-7, with 8 bases identical to TRBD1. Germline CDR1 reads LGHDT; CDR2 reads YNNKEL (reference sequence). CDR3 length equals 16 residues. This CDR3 is CASSPRPRDRRYGQYF. CDR3 in DNA: TGTGCCAGCAGCCCCCGACCCCGGGACAGGCGCTACGGGCAGTACTTC.

The J gene is TRBJ1-2, the V gene TRBV10-3; 7 positions match TRBD1. In germline, CDR1 is ENHRY, CDR2 SYGVKD. V shed 4 bases and J 11 bases; nucleotides not matched to a gene: 10. This CDR3 is built from 13 residues. CDR3 coding DNA: TGTGCCATCAGTGTACAGGGGTATCCCTCTTACACCTTC. This sequence encodes CAISVQGYPSYTF.

The chain is built from TRBV29-1 and TRBJ2-5; 7 positions match TRBD1. V trimming: 6 bases; J trimming: 1 base; junction bases outside the gene matches: 11. The CDR3 totals 15 residues. Germline CDR1 reads SQVTM; CDR2 reads ANQGSEA. The chain's CDR3 is CSVQGGSLRQETQYF. Here the CDR3 DNA reads TGCAGCGTCCAAGGGGGCAGCTTGCGCCAAGAGACCCAGTACTTC.

J is TRBJ1-6 and V is TRBV3-1 (or the pseudogene TRBV3-2); no clear D. The CDR3 is 14 residues long. V was trimmed by 0 bases and J by 7 bases, leaving 7 bases between them. CDR1 is LGHDT and CDR2 is YNNKEL in the germline V gene (reference sequence). The CDR3 DNA sequence: TGTGCCAGCAGCCAAGAAATCAAAAATTCACCCCTCCACTTT. Translated, it gives CASSQEIKNSPLHF.

V gene TRBV6-5 combines with J gene TRBJ1-3, with 9 bases lining up with TRBD1. The CDR3 is made up of 14 amino acids. Germline-derived CDR1 and CDR2 are MNHEY and SVGAGI. Unmatched junction bases numbered 4, after V lost 6 bases and J lost 4 bases. CDR3 nucleotide sequence: TGTGCCAGCAGCGGGACAGGGTCCGGAAACACCATATATTTT. This sequence encodes CASSGTGSGNTIYF.

The table lists this clone with a count of one. V gene TRBV13 combines with J gene TRBJ2-7, with TRBD1 matching 9 bases. From germline, CDR1 is PRHDT and CDR2 FYEKMQ (reference sequence). With V trimmed by 5 bases and J by 7 bases, 15 bases remained unmatched. The CDR3 length is 16 residues. CDR3 loop: CASSPPWGQGQREQYF. CDR3 bases: TGTGCCAGCAGCCCTCCATGGGGACAGGGCCAACGGGAGCAGTACTTC.

The rearrangement links TRBV19 to TRBJ2-1; 7 bases agree with TRBD1. The CDR3 is 14 amino acids. V lost 4 bases to trimming and J lost 8 bases; unmatched junction nucleotides: 8. From germline, CDR1 is LNHDA and CDR2 SQIVND (reference sequence). The CDR3 sequence: CASSTWDSMDEQFF. The CDR3 DNA follows: TGTGCCAGTAGTACCTGGGACAGTATGGATGAGCAGTTCTTC.

There are many counts of this clone. The chain is built from TRBV9 and TRBJ2-7; a weak D match, TRBD2 (5 bases). Between the trimmed V and J ends, which lost 3 bases and 3 bases, there was a span of 10 bases. Germline CDR1 is SGDLS and CDR2 is YYNGEE. The CDR3 runs 13 residues. The CDR3 sequence is CASSADGNYEQYF. CDR3 coding DNA: TGTGCCAGCAGCGCGGACGGGAACTACGAGCAGTACTTC.

A remark on this clone: The sample contains more than one DNA sequence encoding this CDR3. The rearrangement links TRBV28 to TRBJ1-3, with 8 bases lining up with TRBD1. Trimming at V came to 6 bases and at J to 4 bases, leaving 5 bases not matched to a gene. CDR1 is MDHEN and CDR2 is SYDVKM in the germline V gene. This CDR3 has 14 residues. In nucleotides, the CDR3 is TGTGCCAGCAGCCTTGGACAGGGAGGAAACACCATATATTTT. This codes for CASSLGQGGNTIYF.

The table lists this clone with a few counts. The chain couples TRBV19 to TRBJ1-4, with a weak D call TRBD1 (6 bases). The length of the CDR3 is 14 residues. CDR1 LNHDA and CDR2 SQIVND come from the germline V gene (reference sequence). The V end was cut by 3 bases, the J end by 5 bases, with 10 bases between. The CDR3 DNA is TGTGCCAGTAGTATTGGACAGCCAAATGAAAAACTGTTTTTT. This translates into CASSIGQPNEKLFF.

This chain uses TRBV28 with TRBJ2-1; 8 bases map to TRBD2. The CDR3 has 14 amino acids. CDR1 and CDR2 from the germline V gene are MDHEN and SYDVKM. J gave up 5 bases and V 6 bases, and 6 bases lay outside the gene matches. CDR3 sequence: CASSPRGGNNEQFF. The CDR3 coding sequence is TGTGCCAGCAGCCCCCGGGGGGGTAACAATGAGCAGTTCTTC.

The chain joins TRBV19 to TRBJ1-3; D is unclear. Germline lookup yields CDR1 LNHDA and CDR2 SQIVND (reference sequence). Deletions cut 4 bases from V and 1 base from J, with 20 bases between. The CDR3 length is 18 residues. In nucleotides, the CDR3 is TGTGCCAGTAGTAGATCGTATTGGGCCTTCGGATCTGGAAACACCATATATTTT. The encoded protein is CASSRSYWAFGSGNTIYF.

The chain links TRBV7-3 to TRBJ2-2, with D possibly being TRBD1 (6 bases). Trimming took off 2 bases at V and 4 bases at J, with 11 bases between the two ends. The germline V gene encodes CDR1 SGHTA and CDR2 FQGTGA. The CDR3 runs to 15 residues. The CDR3 protein is CASSLVVGGTGELFF. The CDR3 nucleotides read TGTGCCAGCAGCTTAGTGGTAGGGGGCACCGGGGAGCTGTTTTTT.

This chain connects TRBV28 to TRBJ1-4; 8 nucleotides agree with TRBD1. The ends lost 6 bases at V and 10 bases at J; junction bases unmatched: 7. CDR3 size: 13 residues. Germline V gives CDR1 MDHEN, CDR2 SYDVKM. CDR3 coding DNA: TGTGCCAGCAGCCCCGGACAGGGAGGAAAACTGTTTTTT. It encodes CASSPGQGGKLFF.

The V call is TRBV28, the J call TRBJ1-2; D is unclear. This CDR3 contains 13 residues. Germline V lookup: CDR1 MDHEN, CDR2 SYDVKM. V shed 6 bases and J shed 2 bases, with 10 bases lying between them. CDR3 sequence (DNA): TGTGCCAGCAGCCTTGGCAGGAACTATGGCTACACCTTC. This encodes CASSLGRNYGYTF.

Only a few counts were recorded for this clone. The chain couples TRBV6-5 to TRBJ2-1; 12 bases are a match to TRBD2. There are 15 residues in the CDR3. In germline, CDR1 is MNHEY, CDR2 SVGAGI. V lost 6 bases and J lost 7; bases outside the gene matches: 7. The CDR3 coding sequence is TGTGCCAGCAGGAGGGGACTAGCGGGTCTAAATGAGCAGTTCTTC. As protein: CASRRGLAGLNEQFF.

In its sample, this clone was seen a few times. The chain has TRBV9 and TRBJ2-3, with 10 bases aligning to TRBD1. Germline CDR1 reads SGDLS; CDR2 reads YYNGEE. Losses at the gene ends were 0 bases for V and 3 bases for J; bases not matched to a gene: 4. The CDR3 has 16 residues. In nucleotides, the CDR3 is TGTGCCAGCAGCGTAGCCGCGGGACAGGGGACAGATACGCAGTATTTT. Residues: CASSVAAGQGTDTQYF.

The V gene is TRBV19, the J gene TRBJ2-1; 9 positions match TRBD2. Unmatched junction bases numbered 10, after V lost 5 bases and J lost 14 bases. Germline V gene lookup returns CDR1 LNHDA and CDR2 SQIVND (reference sequence). CDR3 size: 13 residues. In DNA form, the CDR3 reads TGTGCCAGTAGTGCCACTCTAGCGGGGAAGGAGTTCTTC. Protein product: CASSATLAGKEFF.

The V gene is TRBV29-1, the J gene TRBJ1-2, with 7 bases aligning to TRBD1. Germline CDR1 SQVTM, CDR2 ANQGSEA. The junction had 8 bases not matched to a gene; V was cut back by 2 bases and J by 8 bases. CDR3 size: 13 residues. The chain's CDR3 is CSVEPGQYGGYTF. CDR3 in DNA: TGCAGCGTTGAACCGGGACAGTACGGGGGCTACACCTTC.

Here the CDR3 reads CANYRVGTGELFF. DNA for the CDR3: TGTGCCAACTACAGGGTCGGAACCGGGGAGCTGTTTTTT. This chain connects TRBV6-4 to TRBJ2-2; D possibly corresponds to TRBD1 (6 bases). The germline gives CDR1 MRHNA, CDR2 SNTAGT. There are 13 residues in the CDR3. V was cut by 10 bases and J by 5 bases, with 14 bases left in between.

DNA for the CDR3: TGCGCCAGCAGTGAGCTGGTAGCGGGAACAGATACGCAGTATTTT. Protein sequence: CASSELVAGTDTQYF. This chain connects TRBV10-1 to TRBJ2-3, with 8 bases aligning to TRBD2. Germline CDR1 is WNHNN and CDR2 is SYGVQD (reference sequence). The CDR3 totals 15 residues. After removal of 2 bases from V and 3 bases from J, the junction contained 4 bases not matched to a gene.